Listed here are 21 T cell receptor beta chains from one sample, sequenced in a study of blood T cell repertoires in COVID-19. Repertoires were generated with immunoSEQ multiplex PCR, while TCRdb's copy carries only in-frame clones and drops some. The sample has around 140,000 clones, 84% seen once; the top ten hold about 2.6%. Sequenced material: PBMCs or T cells enriched from blood (not recorded which). These receptors all come from a man aged 40-49 years with acute COVID-19.

The chain is built from TRBV5-7 and TRBJ2-1, with 7 bases identical to TRBD2. TRBV5-7 is flagged as an ORF with uncertain function. This CDR3 region has 16 residues. The junction had 11 bases not matched to a gene; V was cut back by 6 bases and J by 2 bases. The CDR3 here is CASNNVSGNTYNEQFF. The CDR3 DNA reads as TGTGCCAGCAATAACGTGAGCGGGAACACCTACAATGAGCAGTTCTTC.

In this sample, this clone turned up a few times. The gene calls are TRBV19 and TRBJ2-7; TRBD1 matches 11 bases. Germline assignment: CDR1 LNHDA and CDR2 SQIVND (reference sequence). The CDR3 totals 17 residues. J was trimmed by 1 base and V by 4 bases; bases with no gene match: 9. The CDR3 sequence is CASSRSTGTGGSYEQYF. The CDR3 nucleotides are TGTGCCAGTAGTAGATCGACCGGGACAGGGGGGTCCTACGAGCAGTACTTC.

The chain links TRBV28 to TRBJ1-2; D call uncertain. V lost 5 bases and J 14 bases, leaving 18 bases between the germline ends. CDR3 length: 12 residues. Germline lookup yields CDR1 MDHEN and CDR2 SYDVKM. The CDR3 spells CASSPLGERWTF. As DNA, the CDR3 is TGTGCCAGCAGTCCCCTGGGAGAGAGATGGACCTTC.

The rearrangement links TRBV11-2 to TRBJ1-1; D gene uncertain. Trimming pared 0 bases from V and 2 bases from J, leaving 10 bases between. CDR3 size: 15 residues. Germline CDR1 is SGHAT and CDR2 is FQNNGV. In DNA, the CDR3 is TGTGCCAGCAGCTTAGAGGGCAGACTAAACACTGAAGCTTTCTTT. This translates into CASSLEGRLNTEAFF.

The rearrangement joins TRBV2 to TRBJ1-4; TRBD1 matches 7 bases. CDR3 length equals 14 residues. Germline values: CDR1 SNHLY, CDR2 FYNNEI. With V trimmed by 9 bases and J by 6 bases, 10 bases remained unmatched. DNA of the CDR3: TGTGCCAGTCAGGTCGGCCAGGGGGATGAAAAACTGTTTTTT. Translating it yields CASQVGQGDEKLFF.

The sample holds a few counts of this clone. V and J are TRBV7-9 and TRBJ2-1; D might be TRBD2 (5 bases). The V gene's germline CDR1 is SEHNR and CDR2 FQNEAQ (reference sequence). With 5 bases removed from V and 8 bases from J, the gap between germline ends came to 10 bases. The CDR3 consists of 12 residues. The CDR3 sequence is CASSPQADEQFF. The CDR3 DNA is TGTGCCAGCAGCCCCCAAGCGGATGAGCAGTTCTTC. The full variable domain, its missing parts supplied by reference TRBV7-9 and TRBJ2-1, is DTGVSQNPRHKITKRGQNVTFRCDPISEHNRLYWYRQTLGQGPEFLTYFQNEAQLEKSRLLSDRFSAERPKGSFSTLEIQRTEQGDSAMYLCASSPQADEQFFGPGTRLTVL.

The CDR3 loop reads CASSPGTWGGNEQFF. The CDR3 bases are TGTGCCAGCAGCCCCGGTACCTGGGGGGGCAATGAGCAGTTCTTC. V usage is TRBV7-3 and J usage is TRBJ2-1; 7 positions agree with TRBD2. The CDR3 loop spans 15 amino acids. Germline V gene sequence: CDR1 SGHTA, CDR2 FQGTGA. V shed 5 bases, J shed 6 bases, and the junction held 10 bases outside the gene matches.

The chain couples TRBV19 to TRBJ2-1, with 9 positions matching TRBD2. V trimming: 4 bases; J trimming: 3 bases; junction bases outside the gene matches: 10. Germline loops: CDR1 LNHDA, CDR2 SQIVND (reference sequence). The CDR3 has 17 amino acids. CDR3 DNA sequence: TGTGCCAGTAGTAAATCAGCGGGAGGCCCACGCTACAATGAGCAGTTCTTC. It yields the protein CASSKSAGGPRYNEQFF.

This clone has just one count. The chain employs TRBV7-8 and TRBJ2-7; 10 bases are a match to TRBD2. Germline assignment: CDR1 SGHVS and CDR2 FQNEAQ. The J segment lost 3 bases and the V segment lost 6 bases, leaving 8 bases of the junction unmatched. The CDR3 covers 15 residues. The CDR3 sequence: CASSQAGGPVYEQYF. Written as DNA, the CDR3 is TGTGCCAGCAGTCAAGCGGGGGGGCCCGTCTACGAGCAGTACTTC.

The V gene is TRBV7-6, the J gene TRBJ2-2; 7 bases are a match to TRBD2. The CDR3 consists of 15 residues. Germline V gene sequence: CDR1 SGHVS, CDR2 FNYEAQ. Germline trimming cut 5 bases from V and 2 bases from J; bases unmatched to any gene: 5. The CDR3 reads CASSPSGANTGELFF. CDR3 bases: TGTGCCAGCAGCCCGAGCGGGGCCAACACCGGGGAGCTGTTTTTT.

The table lists this clone with a count of one. The chain uses TRBV19 and TRBJ1-1, with TRBD1 identical over 8 bases. The CDR3 extends over 14 amino acids. Trimming cost V 6 bases and J 9 bases; bases outside gene matches: 12. Germline lookup yields CDR1 LNHDA and CDR2 SQIVND (reference sequence). The CDR3 loop reads CASSPETGVRKAFF. CDR3 coding DNA: TGTGCCAGTAGCCCTGAGACAGGGGTCCGGAAAGCTTTCTTT.

This clone was counted once. The V call is TRBV27, the J call TRBJ2-1; a possible D gene is TRBD1 (7 bases). CDR1 MNHEY and CDR2 SMNVEV come from the germline V gene (reference sequence). V was cut by 8 bases and J by 5 bases, with 19 bases left in between. The CDR3 loop spans 15 amino acids. In DNA form, the CDR3 reads TGTGCCAGCGGCCTCGCGGGACAGCCCCACAATGAGCAGTTCTTC. It translates to CASGLAGQPHNEQFF.

This chain uses TRBV9 with TRBJ2-7, with 10 bases lining up with TRBD2. Trimming removed 5 bases from V and 3 bases from J; junction bases left unmatched: 8. Germline V gives CDR1 SGDLS, CDR2 YYNGEE. The CDR3 loop spans 15 amino acids. The CDR3 bases are TGTGCCAGCAGTTCCGGGACTAGCGACCTCTACGAGCAGTACTTC. This encodes CASSSGTSDLYEQYF.

This sequence joins TRBV11-3 and TRBJ2-7; a weak D match, TRBD1 (5 bases). Trimming stripped 0 bases from V and 6 bases from J, with 6 bases between. Germline V CDR1 and CDR2: SGHNT, YENEEA. This CDR3 is built from 12 residues. The CDR3 reads CASSLDRGEQYF. The CDR3 DNA follows: TGTGCCAGCAGCTTAGATAGGGGCGAGCAGTACTTC.

V is TRBV21-1 and J is TRBJ1-1; TRBD1 is the table's D call, not checked against the DNA. TRBV21-1 is termed a pseudogene. This CDR3 has 14 residues. The DNA for the CDR3 is TGTGCCAGCAGCCGACAGGGAAGTAACACTGAAGCTTTCTTT. It specifies CASSRQGSNTEAFF.

This chain links TRBV19 with TRBJ1-3; TRBD1 might be the D (6 bases). The CDR3 length is 15 residues. V gave up 4 bases and J gave up 1 base, with 11 bases separating them. Germline values: CDR1 LNHDA, CDR2 SQIVND (reference sequence). CDR3 amino acids: CASSTGTLSGNTIYF. CDR3 DNA sequence: TGTGCCAGTAGTACCGGGACACTATCTGGAAACACCATATATTTT.

The chain employs TRBV2 and TRBJ1-2; D is uncertain. From germline, CDR1 is SNHLY and CDR2 FYNNEI. The CDR3 covers 12 residues. V dropped 6 bases and J dropped 4 bases, with 9 bases sitting between them. The CDR3 protein is CASSGESYGYTF. The CDR3 DNA reads as TGTGCCAGCAGCGGGGAATCCTATGGCTACACCTTC.

V is TRBV6-6 and J is TRBJ1-4, with TRBD1 matching over 7 bases. J lost 3 bases, V lost 2 bases, and 3 bases had no gene match. The length of the CDR3 is 15 residues. In germline, CDR1 is MNHNY, CDR2 SVGAGI (reference sequence). CDR3 sequence: CASSYTGVANEKLFF. DNA of the CDR3: TGTGCCAGCAGTTACACAGGGGTGGCTAATGAAAAACTGTTTTTT.

The chain carries TRBV28 and TRBJ1-3; 8 bases fit TRBD1. CDR1 and CDR2 (germline): MDHEN, SYDVKM. This CDR3 comprises 17 residues. The V segment lost 8 bases and the J segment 0 bases; nucleotides outside the gene matches: 12. The CDR3 spells CASHGQGWLDSGNTIYF. CDR3 sequence (DNA): TGTGCCAGCCATGGACAGGGATGGTTGGACTCTGGAAACACCATATATTTT.

In nucleotides, the CDR3 is TGTGCCAGCAGTACCCTTTACACGATCCAAGAGACCCAGTACTTC. Its protein is CASSTLYTIQETQYF. The chain uses TRBV5-6 and TRBJ2-5; D ambiguous. Germline V gene lookup returns CDR1 SGHDT and CDR2 YYEEEE. The CDR3 runs 15 residues. Trimming took 5 bases from V and 1 from J, leaving 15 bases between them. The variable domain in full, with the rest retrieved from reference TRBV5-6 and TRBJ2-5, is DAGVTQSPTHLIKTRGQQVTLRCSPKSGHDTVSWYQQALGQGPQFIFQYYEEEERQRGNFPDRFSGHQFPNYSSELNVNALLLGDSALYLCASSTLYTIQETQYFGPGTRLLVL.

The CDR3 DNA reads as TGTGCCAGCAGCCAAGAAGTCAGGGTATGTCAGCCCCAGCATTTT. This gives the protein CASSQEVRVCQPQHF. The chain couples TRBV3-1 (or the pseudogene TRBV3-2) to TRBJ1-5, with TRBD1 as a possible D gene (5 bases). Germline lookup yields CDR1 LGHDT and CDR2 YNNKEL (reference sequence). This CDR3 region has 15 residues. The germline V and J ends were trimmed by 0 bases and 6 bases, with 12 bases remaining between them.